The 19 T cell receptor beta chains in this list originate from one sample, sequenced in a study of T cells in Graves' hyperthyroidism and ophthalmopathy. Amplified TCR beta CDR3 regions came from RNA transcripts. First-round RT-PCR of the TCR CDR3 relied on the HTBI primer set. TCRdb re-analysed the multiplex PCR reads in MiXCR, keeping a single row per CDR3 protein. This sample has 530,000 or so distinct CDR3 sequences, with roughly 15% found just once. Material for sequencing was blood. The origin of the receptors is a young woman with Graves' ophthalmopathy.

This clonotype occurred a few times. This sequence joins TRBV27 and TRBJ2-1; TRBD2 aligns across 9 bases. The V segment lost 5 bases and the J segment 7 bases; nucleotides outside the gene matches: 6. Germline assignment: CDR1 MNHEY and CDR2 SMNVEV (reference sequence). This CDR3 comprises 14 residues. The chain's CDR3 is CASSGLAGINEQFF. In nucleotides, the CDR3 is TGTGCCAGCAGTGGTCTAGCGGGAATAAATGAGCAGTTCTTC.

This clonotype turned up a few times. The chain has TRBV7-9 and TRBJ1-1; TRBD1 might be the D (5 bases). Germline V gives CDR1 SEHNR, CDR2 FQNEAQ (reference sequence). V was pared by 5 bases and J by 1 base, with 14 bases between. The CDR3 is 15 residues long. CDR3 DNA sequence: TGTGCCAGCAGCCCCGCGTGGGGACGGAACACTGAAGCTTTCTTT. As protein: CASSPAWGRNTEAFF.

The table lists this clonotype with many counts. The chain uses TRBV3-1 and TRBJ2-7; 7 nucleotides match TRBD1. From germline, CDR1 is LGHDT and CDR2 YNNKEL (reference sequence). CDR3 length: 15 amino acids. V lost 5 bases, J lost 0 bases, and 7 bases stayed unmatched. This CDR3 reads CASSFNGQVSYEQYF. In DNA, the CDR3 is TGTGCCAGCAGCTTTAATGGACAGGTCTCCTACGAGCAGTACTTC.

This clonotype occurred many times. The chain employs TRBV7-8 and TRBJ2-7; D is uncertain. V lost 2 bases to trimming and J lost 0 bases, with 5 bases between them. In germline, CDR1 is SGHVS, CDR2 FQNEAQ. The CDR3 sequence is 13 residues long. The CDR3 spells CASSLRTSYEQYF. The CDR3 bases are TGTGCCAGCAGCTTACGGACCTCCTACGAGCAGTACTTC.

The chain employs TRBV7-8 and TRBJ1-5; a possible D gene is TRBD1 (6 bases). From germline, CDR1 is SGHVS and CDR2 FQNEAQ. This CDR3 comprises 16 residues. The V gene lost 1 base and the J gene lost 0 bases, with 10 bases spanning the gap. This CDR3 is CASSLEQGDSNQPQHF. DNA for the CDR3: TGTGCCAGCAGCTTAGAACAGGGTGATAGCAATCAGCCCCAGCATTTT.

This clonotype turned up a few times. The rearrangement joins TRBV12-3 or TRBV12-4 to TRBJ2-5; tentative D call: TRBD2 (6 bases). Between the trimmed V and J ends, which lost 8 bases and 4 bases, there was a span of 8 bases. The CDR3 covers 11 residues. For the CDR3, the DNA is TGTGCCAGCTTCGGGGGAGAGACCCAGTACTTC. Its translation is CASFGGETQYF.

This clonotype has just a few counts. CDR3 bases: TGTGCCGTCGCAGGACAGGGACACGAAAAACTGTTTTTT. Translated: CAVAGQGHEKLFF. The chain has TRBV19 and TRBJ1-4; 8 bases match TRBD1. Unmatched junction bases numbered 10, after V lost 11 bases and J lost 8 bases. This CDR3 is built from 13 residues. From germline, CDR1 is LNHDA and CDR2 SQIVND (reference sequence).

This clonotype was found many times. The chain uses TRBV12-3 or TRBV12-4 and TRBJ2-1; D ambiguous. The V end lost 4 bases, the J end lost 2 bases, and 15 bases lay between the germline ends. The CDR3 runs to 16 residues. DNA for the CDR3: TGTGCCAGCAGTTACGATGACCCTACCCCCTACAATGAGCAGTTCTTC. Protein: CASSYDDPTPYNEQFF.

Note on this clonotype: This clone may be a read error of a much larger clone one base away. The chain combines TRBV29-1 with TRBJ2-2; perhaps D is TRBD1 or TRBD2 (5 bases each). Deletions cut 4 bases from V and 0 bases from J, with 21 bases between. This CDR3 comprises 18 residues. Germline lookup yields CDR1 SQVTM and CDR2 ANQGSEA. The CDR3 protein is CSVAGTTDDVSNTGELFF. The CDR3 coding sequence is TGCAGCGTTGCGGGGACCACGGACGACGTATCGAACACCGGGGAGCTGTTTTTT.

The V and J genes are TRBV28 and TRBJ1-5; D gene uncertain. From germline, CDR1 is MDHEN and CDR2 SYDVKM. There are 10 residues in the CDR3. V lost 8 bases and J 7 bases, leaving 6 bases between the germline ends. CDR3 DNA sequence: TGTGCCAGCGGCTGGCAGCCCCAGCATTTT. Its protein is CASGWQPQHF.

V gene TRBV28 combines with J gene TRBJ2-7; D is perhaps TRBD1 (6 bases). The CDR3 sequence is 15 residues long. V was clipped by 8 bases and J by 2 bases, with 19 bases between them. The germline V gene encodes CDR1 MDHEN and CDR2 SYDVKM. Here the CDR3 reads CASGSRGDRTYEQYF. In nucleotides, the CDR3 is TGTGCCAGCGGGTCTCGGGGCGACAGGACCTACGAGCAGTACTTC.

The chain recombines TRBV11-2 with TRBJ2-7; 8 bases line up with TRBD2. V dropped 1 base and J dropped 0; count of bases not matched to a gene: 8. The germline V gene encodes CDR1 SGHAT and CDR2 FQNNGV. This CDR3 region has 17 residues. The CDR3 region is CASSLVPSGGYSYEQYF. The CDR3 nucleotides read TGTGCCAGCAGCTTAGTCCCAAGCGGGGGTTACTCCTACGAGCAGTACTTC.

The chain carries TRBV20-1 and TRBJ1-3; D uncertain. Germline lookup yields CDR1 DFQATT and CDR2 SNEGSKA (reference sequence). Deletions cut 6 bases from V and 0 bases from J, with 21 bases between. This CDR3 spans 17 amino acids. Here the CDR3 reads CSALPRRSLNSGNTIYF. The DNA of the CDR3 is TGCAGTGCACTGCCCCGGAGGAGCCTTAACTCTGGAAACACCATATATTTT.

A few counts support this clonotype. The chain joins TRBV10-3 to TRBJ2-7, with 8 bases matching TRBD1. Germline assignment: CDR1 ENHRY and CDR2 SYGVKD. The CDR3 has 14 amino acids. Trimming took 2 bases from V and 6 from J; bases not matched to a gene: 6. Written as DNA, the CDR3 is TGTGCCATCAGTGAGGGTTTTACAGGGGGCGAGCAGTACTTC. Translated: CAISEGFTGGEQYF.

This clonotype appeared a few times. The chain uses TRBV4-3 and TRBJ2-1; TRBD2 is a possible D gene (6 bases). The CDR3 sequence is 16 residues long. Germline CDR1 reads LGHNA; CDR2 reads YSLEER. V was trimmed by 4 bases and J by 4 bases, leaving 17 bases between them. The CDR3 DNA reads as TGCGCCAGCAGCCGCCAGTACGCCGGGACTTACAATGAGCAGTTCTTC. Protein: CASSRQYAGTYNEQFF.

This clonotype was found many times. This chain links TRBV2 with TRBJ2-5; 7 nucleotides match TRBD1. The CDR3 length is 15 residues. CDR1 and CDR2 from the germline V gene are SNHLY and FYNNEI. V shed 7 bases and J 0 bases; nucleotides not matched to a gene: 8. Written as DNA, the CDR3 is TGTGCCAGCAATCTACAGGGGCTAAACCAAGAGACCCAGTACTTC. It specifies CASNLQGLNQETQYF.

The chain has TRBV7-2 and TRBJ2-1; tentatively, D is TRBD1 (5 bases). Trimming took off 9 bases at V and 0 bases at J, with 15 bases between the two ends. The CDR3 covers 15 residues. Germline lookup yields CDR1 SGHTA and CDR2 FQGNSA. This CDR3 reads CASSTGQNSYNEQFF. The CDR3, as DNA: TGTGCCAGTAGCACCGGACAAAACTCCTACAATGAGCAGTTCTTC.

The gene calls are TRBV5-5 and TRBJ2-1; 8 bases fit TRBD1. The CDR3 consists of 11 residues. V was pared by 5 bases and J by 15 bases, with 7 bases of the junction left unmatched. Germline CDR1 and CDR2: SGHKS and YYEKEE (reference sequence). The chain's CDR3 is CASSSGGPGFF. CDR3 in DNA: TGTGCCAGCAGTTCAGGGGGCCCGGGGTTCTTC.

The genes are TRBV4-1 and TRBJ2-5, with 13 bases matching TRBD2. Germline trimming cut 3 bases from V and 2 bases from J; bases unmatched to any gene: 3. There are 16 residues in the CDR3. Germline V gene sequence: CDR1 MGHRA, CDR2 YSYEKL. The CDR3 nucleotides read TGCGCCAGCAGCCAGACTAGCGGGGGGAGGCAAGAGACCCAGTACTTC. Protein product: CASSQTSGGRQETQYF.